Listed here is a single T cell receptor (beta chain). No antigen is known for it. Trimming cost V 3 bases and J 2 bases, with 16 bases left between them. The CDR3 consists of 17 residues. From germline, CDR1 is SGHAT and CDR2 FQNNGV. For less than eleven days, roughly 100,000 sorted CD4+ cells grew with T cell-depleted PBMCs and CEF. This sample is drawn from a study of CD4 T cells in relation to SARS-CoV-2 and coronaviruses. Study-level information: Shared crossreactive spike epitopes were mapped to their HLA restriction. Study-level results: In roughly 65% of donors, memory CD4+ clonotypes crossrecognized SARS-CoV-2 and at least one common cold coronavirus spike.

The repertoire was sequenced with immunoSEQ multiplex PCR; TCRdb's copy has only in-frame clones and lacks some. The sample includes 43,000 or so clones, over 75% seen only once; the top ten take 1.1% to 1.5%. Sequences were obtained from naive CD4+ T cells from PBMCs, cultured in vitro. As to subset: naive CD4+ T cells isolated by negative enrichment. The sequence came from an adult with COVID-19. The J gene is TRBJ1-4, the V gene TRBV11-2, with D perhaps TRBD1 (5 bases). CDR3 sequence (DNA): TGTGCCAGCAGCTTTAACCCTAACTGGGGCACTAATGAAAAACTGTTTTTT. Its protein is CASSFNPNWGTNEKLFF.